This is a list of T cell receptor beta chains from one sample in a study of blood T cells in healthy people across ages. One entry per CDR3 protein, called by TCRdb with MiXCR from the 5' RACE reads. The repertoire holds 850,000 to 1,000,000 distinct CDR3 sequences, with roughly half as singletons. The source material was blood. These receptors came from a woman in her sixties or seventies in good health. The CDR3 runs from the conserved cysteine through the conserved F or W.

TRBJ2-3	TRBV6-2/TRBV6-3	CASSPGVLERSPGDTQYF
TRBJ2-3	TRBV12-3/TRBV12-4	CASSAGTSGNTQYF
TRBJ2-1	TRBV7-2	CASSADSLSYNEQFF
TRBJ2-1	TRBV6-6	CASSYPLAGGDEQFF
TRBJ2-3	TRBV20-1	CSARDSPTDTQYF
TRBJ2-4	TRBV29-1	CSVVTGGHSYGQYF
TRBJ1-5	TRBV2	CASGWFHSNQPQHF
TRBJ2-3	TRBV2	CARASGSFKDTQYF
TRBJ2-1	TRBV6-5	CASSYLAGGDNEQFF
TRBJ1-2	TRBV7-3	CASSPFPGTNYGYTF
TRBJ1-6	TRBV28	CASSPLDSPLHF
TRBJ2-7	TRBV4-3	CASSQDTGGLYEQYF
TRBJ2-7	TRBV15	CATSSGPISDYEQYF
TRBJ2-1	TRBV20-1	CSALAGDFNEQFF
TRBJ2-5	TRBV12-3/TRBV12-4	CASSKQGATRGTQYF
TRBJ2-1	TRBV6-6	CASSPTSVSYNEQFF
TRBJ2-5	TRBV6-5	CASTRGQQQYF
TRBJ2-7	TRBV7-2	CASSELAGEKQYF
TRBJ2-7	TRBV6-1	CASSENGRRYEQYF
TRBJ2-3	TRBV14	CASSQDVRTTGYF
TRBJ2-1	TRBV5-1	CASSQPRAGEGQFF
TRBJ2-7	TRBV7-2	CASSLGGQGSSYEQYF
TRBJ1-6	TRBV27	CASSFLGYSPLHF
TRBJ2-1	TRBV20-1	CSANPQGSNEQFF
TRBJ1-2	TRBV20-1	CSAPETVNYGYTF